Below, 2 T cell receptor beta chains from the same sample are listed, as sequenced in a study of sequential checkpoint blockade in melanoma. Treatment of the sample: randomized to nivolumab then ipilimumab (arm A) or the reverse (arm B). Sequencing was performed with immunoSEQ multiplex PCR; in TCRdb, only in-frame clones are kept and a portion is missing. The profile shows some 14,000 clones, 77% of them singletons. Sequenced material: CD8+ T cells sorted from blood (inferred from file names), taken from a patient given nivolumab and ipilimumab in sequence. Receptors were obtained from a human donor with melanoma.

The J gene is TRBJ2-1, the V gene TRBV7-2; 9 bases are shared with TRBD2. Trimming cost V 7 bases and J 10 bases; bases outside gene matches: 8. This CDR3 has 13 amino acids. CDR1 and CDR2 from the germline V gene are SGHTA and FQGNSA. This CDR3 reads CASIDSGRREQFF. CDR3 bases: TGTGCCAGCATAGATAGCGGGAGAAGGGAGCAGTTCTTC.

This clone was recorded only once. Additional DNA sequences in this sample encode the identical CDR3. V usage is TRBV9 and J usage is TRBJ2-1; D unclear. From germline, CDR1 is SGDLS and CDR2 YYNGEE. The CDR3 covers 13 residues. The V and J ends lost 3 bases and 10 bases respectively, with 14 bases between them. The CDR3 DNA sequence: TGTGCCAGCAGCGCCCGGCCCAACAGAGAGCAGTTCTTC. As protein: CASSARPNREQFF.